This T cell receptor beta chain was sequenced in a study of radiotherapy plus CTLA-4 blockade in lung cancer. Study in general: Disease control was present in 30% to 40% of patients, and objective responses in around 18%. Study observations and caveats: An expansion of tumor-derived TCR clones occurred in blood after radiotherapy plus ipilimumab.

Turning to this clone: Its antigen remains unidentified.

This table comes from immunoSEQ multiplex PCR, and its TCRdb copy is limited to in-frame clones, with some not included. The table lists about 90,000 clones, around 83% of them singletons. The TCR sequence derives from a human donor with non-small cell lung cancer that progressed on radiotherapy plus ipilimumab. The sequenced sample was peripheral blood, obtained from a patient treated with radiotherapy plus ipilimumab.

CDR3 in amino acids: CASSQDPRTLNIQYF. The CDR3, as DNA: TGTGCCAGCAGCCAAGATCCAAGAACATTAAACATTCAGTACTTC. The chain joins TRBV14 to TRBJ2-4; D call uncertain. V dropped 0 bases and J dropped 6 bases, with 12 bases sitting between them. The CDR3 is 15 amino acids. Germline CDR1 SGHDN, CDR2 FVKESK.